Listed here are 24 T cell receptor beta chains from one sample, sequenced in a study of molecular identifiers for immune sequencing clone quantification. From the PCR reads, TCRdb called clonotypes with MiXCR, one entry per CDR3 protein. The sample has hundreds of thousands of distinct CDR3 sequences; approximately 24% are singletons. The specimen sequenced was naive CD8+ T cells from blood, with Jurkat cell RNA spiked in. As for subset: FACS-sorted CD8+CD4-CCR7+CD45RA+ naive T cells. The receptors derive from a human donor in good health. Some libraries in this study had Jurkat cell RNA spiked in.

This clonotype was seen repeatedly, ten times or more. In DNA, the CDR3 is TGTGCCAGCGGACCGGACAGGACGGGCGAGCAGTACTTC. Amino acids: CASGPDRTGEQYF. This chain joins TRBV14 and TRBJ2-7; the match to TRBD1 covers 7 bases. V lost 8 bases and J lost 6; bases outside the gene matches: 10. CDR3 length: 13 residues. CDR1 and CDR2 (germline): SGHDN, FVKESK.

This clonotype was observed a handful of times. The J gene is TRBJ2-7, the V gene TRBV7-2; D is unresolved. The CDR3 contains 14 residues. Deletions cut 3 bases from V and 1 base from J, with 10 bases between. Per germline, CDR1 SGHTA and CDR2 FQGNSA. CDR3 sequence reads: CASSFHGFSYEQYF. The CDR3 DNA follows: TGTGCCAGCAGCTTTCACGGGTTTTCCTACGAGCAGTACTTC.

This clonotype was counted at least ten times. The chain employs TRBV6-1 and TRBJ2-1, with 8 bases matching TRBD2. CDR1 is MNHNS, CDR2 SASEGT, per germline. The ends lost 0 bases at V and 3 bases at J; junction bases unmatched: 1. The CDR3 consists of 15 residues. The chain's CDR3 is CASSEALAVYNEQFF. CDR3 nucleotides: TGTGCCAGCAGTGAAGCACTAGCGGTCTACAATGAGCAGTTCTTC.

This clonotype was counted a few times. This chain uses TRBV5-1 with TRBJ2-7; D call uncertain. Looked up from germline, CDR1 is SGHRS and CDR2 is YFSETQ. V was cut by 4 bases and J by 4 bases, with 21 bases left in between. The CDR3 covers 16 residues. CDR3 DNA sequence: TGCGCCAGCAGCCTTACATACCGCACAGAAGGATACGAGCAGTACTTC. Protein product: CASSLTYRTEGYEQYF.

This sequence joins TRBV6-1 and TRBJ1-5; 7 bases map to TRBD1. The J segment lost 5 bases and the V segment lost 2 bases, leaving 9 bases of the junction unmatched. Germline V CDR1 and CDR2: MNHNS, SASEGT. The CDR3 has 16 amino acids. The CDR3 bases are TGTGCCAGCAGTGAATTGACAGGGACGGGGTATCAGCCCCAGCATTTT. Its protein product is CASSELTGTGYQPQHF.

This clonotype has a count of ten or more. The genes are TRBV9 and TRBJ2-1; the D gene is possibly TRBD2 (5 bases). V dropped 4 bases and J dropped 9 bases, with 23 bases sitting between them. The CDR3 runs to 16 residues. Germline loops: CDR1 SGDLS, CDR2 YYNGEE. The CDR3, as DNA: TGTGCCAGCAGCCCTTACCGGGGTCCCCAACGCGGTGAGCAGTTCTTC. It is translated as CASSPYRGPQRGEQFF.

This clonotype was seen many times. The V call is TRBV19, the J call TRBJ2-7; D ambiguous. Trimming stripped 3 bases from V and 7 bases from J, with 7 bases between. The CDR3 totals 11 residues. From germline, CDR1 is LNHDA and CDR2 SQIVND (reference sequence). The CDR3 sequence is CASSMLGEQYF. CDR3 bases: TGTGCCAGTAGTATGCTCGGGGAGCAGTACTTC.

V gene TRBV13 combines with J gene TRBJ2-2; D may be TRBD1 (6 bases). This CDR3 spans 14 amino acids. Germline V lookup: CDR1 PRHDT, CDR2 FYEKMQ (reference sequence). Deletions cut 6 bases from V and 3 bases from J, with 11 bases between. DNA of the CDR3: TGTGCCAGCAGGCAAGACAGGTACACCGGGGAGCTGTTTTTT. It codes for CASRQDRYTGELFF.

The V call is TRBV4-1, the J call TRBJ1-2; D gene ambiguous. CDR1 and CDR2 from the germline V gene are MGHRA and YSYEKL. V was trimmed by 0 bases and J by 5 bases, leaving 13 bases between them. The CDR3 consists of 15 residues. CDR3 nucleotides: TGCGCCAGCAGCCAAGACGAACTTACAGCTTATGGCTACACCTTC. Translating it yields CASSQDELTAYGYTF.

In this sample, this clonotype turned up many times. The chain recombines TRBV12-5 with TRBJ2-3; D tentatively reads TRBD1 or TRBD2 (5 bases each). With 5 bases removed from V and 2 bases from J, the gap between germline ends came to 14 bases. The CDR3 sequence is 15 residues long. CDR1 is LGHNT, CDR2 FRNRAP, per germline. In nucleotides, the CDR3 is TGTGCTAGTGGTATCGGGGCCACCCCCACAGATACGCAGTATTTT. Protein sequence: CASGIGATPTDTQYF.

For this clonotype: A single base separates this from a much larger clone, so it may be a read error. V and J are TRBV7-9 and TRBJ2-2, with 9 bases aligning to TRBD1. The germline CDR1 and CDR2 sequences are SEHNR and FQNEAQ (reference sequence). Trimming removed 5 bases from V and 3 bases from J; junction bases left unmatched: 7. The CDR3 consists of 16 residues. The CDR3 loop is CASSPGQGMDTGELFF. In DNA, the CDR3 is TGTGCCAGCAGCCCCGGACAGGGGATGGACACCGGGGAGCTGTTTTTT.

This clonotype was counted ten times or more. This chain links TRBV5-1 with TRBJ1-1; possibly TRBD1 for D (5 bases). Germline CDR1 and CDR2: SGHRS and YFSETQ. V dropped 0 bases and J dropped 4 bases, with 13 bases sitting between them. This CDR3 spans 15 amino acids. The CDR3 here is CASSLESQGGTEAFF. The CDR3 DNA follows: TGCGCCAGCAGCTTGGAGTCTCAGGGAGGCACTGAAGCTTTCTTT.

This clonotype was detected many times. The chain couples TRBV28 to TRBJ2-7; D gene uncertain. The CDR3 length is 14 residues. CDR1 and CDR2 (germline): MDHEN, SYDVKM. Trimming took off 3 bases at V and 0 bases at J, with 9 bases between the two ends. CDR3 nucleotide sequence: TGTGCCAGCAGTTTTATTGGTCGCTCCTACGAGCAGTACTTC. Encoded protein: CASSFIGRSYEQYF.

Notes on this clonotype: Just one base apart from a much larger clone, this may be a read error. This chain joins TRBV6-5 and TRBJ1-1, with D unclear. The CDR3 consists of 17 residues. Germline V gene lookup returns CDR1 MNHEY and CDR2 SVGAGI. The CDR3: CAGSYSFSGFKRAEAFF. CDR3 nucleotides: TGTGCCGGCAGTTACTCGTTTTCAGGTTTTAAAAGGGCTGAAGCTTTCTTT.

The gene calls are TRBV19 and TRBJ2-2; D gene uncertain. Germline assignment: CDR1 LNHDA and CDR2 SQIVND (reference sequence). The CDR3 has 15 amino acids. Trimming left V 1 base short and J 2 bases short, with 8 bases between. The DNA of the CDR3 is TGTGCCAGTAGTATAGCCAGGACCAACACCGGGGAGCTGTTTTTT. Translating it yields CASSIARTNTGELFF.

As regards this clonotype: A junction boundary mismatches the germline segment, possibly from a read error. J is TRBJ2-5 and V is TRBV28, with 14 nucleotides matching TRBD2. CDR1 is MDHEN and CDR2 is SYDVKM in the germline V gene. The CDR3 is made up of 17 amino acids. The CDR3 reads CARSSGLAGVPGAPPYF. In nucleotides, the CDR3 is TGTGCCCGCAGTTCGGGACTAGCGGGAGTCCCAGGGGCGCCCCCGTACTTC.

Details on this clonotype: A read error is possible here, since a much larger clone lies one base away. The chain combines TRBV12-3 or TRBV12-4 with TRBJ1-5, with D perhaps matching TRBD1 (6 bases). The CDR3 runs to 16 residues. The CDR3 DNA follows: TGTGGCAGCAGCCCCGTGTTGGCAGGGGGCAATCAGCCCCAGCATTTT. As protein: CGSSPVLAGGNQPQHF.

DNA for the CDR3: TGTGCCAGCAGTCTCGCCCCCCTAGCGGGGGATGAGACCCAGTACTTC. Translation gives CASSLAPLAGDETQYF. V and J are TRBV12-3 or TRBV12-4 and TRBJ2-5, with 10 positions matching TRBD2. The CDR3 spans 16 residues. With V trimmed by 5 bases and J by 5 bases, 11 bases remained unmatched.

The chain joins TRBV25-1 to TRBJ2-4; perhaps TRBD1 as D (6 bases). The germline CDR1 and CDR2 sequences are MGHDK and SYGVNS. The CDR3 contains 13 residues. Trimming shortened V by 4 bases and J by 6 bases, and 10 bases separated the two germline ends. Here the CDR3 DNA reads TGTGCCAGCAGTGCCCGGGACACAAACATTCAGTACTTC. Encoded protein: CASSARDTNIQYF.

The chain links TRBV7-9 to TRBJ1-5; the D is unclear. This CDR3 is 13 amino acids long. CDR1 and CDR2 from the germline V gene are SEHNR and FQNEAQ (reference sequence). V was shortened by 5 bases and J by 2 bases, with 7 bases between the two germline ends. The CDR3 loop reads CASSGVGNQPQHF. CDR3 nucleotide sequence: TGTGCCAGCAGCGGGGTAGGCAATCAGCCCCAGCATTTT.

This clonotype showed up just a few times. The rearrangement joins TRBV19 to TRBJ1-1; D is unclear. Trimming pared 3 bases from V and 2 bases from J, leaving 7 bases between. Germline-derived CDR1 and CDR2 are LNHDA and SQIVND (reference sequence). The CDR3 totals 13 residues. CDR3 amino acids: CASSIVINTEAFF. CDR3 in DNA: TGTGCCAGTAGTATCGTAATCAACACTGAAGCTTTCTTT.

In its sample, this clonotype was seen many times. The J gene is TRBJ2-2, the V gene TRBV12-3 or TRBV12-4, with D uncertain. This CDR3 has 15 amino acids. Trimming stripped 0 bases from V and 4 bases from J, with 9 bases between. This CDR3 reads CASSLALKVTGELFF. In DNA form, the CDR3 reads TGTGCCAGCAGTTTAGCGCTTAAAGTCACCGGGGAGCTGTTTTTT.

The chain joins TRBV20-1 to TRBJ2-3, with 14 bases aligning to TRBD2. In germline, CDR1 is DFQATT, CDR2 SNEGSKA (reference sequence). The CDR3 is 19 amino acids. Trimming cost V 0 bases and J 5 bases; bases outside gene matches: 13. CDR3 nucleotides: TGCAGTGCTAGAGATCGTGAGGTCGGGACTAGCGGGAGTTTAGATACGCAGTATTTT. Its translation is CSARDREVGTSGSLDTQYF.

This clonotype was counted many times. The genes are TRBV12-3 or TRBV12-4 and TRBJ2-7; 8 bases align to TRBD2. The CDR3 sequence is 15 residues long. The J segment lost 6 bases and the V segment lost 1 base, leaving 8 bases of the junction unmatched. This CDR3 reads CASSLGGSGEAEQYF. CDR3 coding DNA: TGTGCCAGCAGTTTAGGTGGTAGCGGGGAAGCCGAGCAGTACTTC.